The entry below gives a single T cell receptor (beta chain) sequence along with its context. No antigen is known for it. Method: immunoSEQ multiplex PCR; TCRdb's copy keeps in-frame clones and lacks some. This sample has around 100,000 clones, with about 90% found just once. Germline V CDR1 and CDR2: MNHEY, SMNVEV (reference sequence). The CDR3 sequence is 15 residues long. V shed 4 bases, J shed 8 bases, and the junction held 10 bases outside the gene matches. This entry is derived from a study of T cell responses to AZD1222 COVID-19 vaccine. Broader study findings: The sample set comprised mostly white British donors with more females, and clonal diversity was possibly underestimated. Regions 160-218 and 743-854 held dominance among vaccine-associated CD4 TCRs, which spanned spike. Repertoire sampling happened only post peak T cell response. Baseline seropositivity characterized only six AZD1222 recipients.

The chain links TRBV27 to TRBJ2-1; 8 positions match TRBD2. The sample consisted of peripheral blood, taken on day 0 of MenACWY control vaccination. The source of this sequence is an adult in good health. The CDR3 reads CASSSGGRAIDEQFF. As DNA, the CDR3 is TGTGCCAGCAGTTCGGGGGGGAGGGCCATTGATGAGCAGTTCTTC.